Listed below are T cell receptor beta chains from one sample, sequenced in a study of blood T cell repertoires in COVID-19. Clones were sequenced by immunoSEQ multiplex PCR, and TCRdb holds only the in-frame ones, with some missing. The sample lists around 130,000 clones, around 83% seen once, with roughly 17% in the top ten. The sample taken for sequencing was peripheral blood. The receptors originated from a woman aged 50 to 60 with acute or convalescent COVID-19. Each CDR3 is given with its conserved first and last residue. The D gene is left open where the match is weak. Size is omitted from some rows. Given values are once, few, many or a class for expanded clones.

cdr3_length	clone_size	j_call	v_call	d_call	cdr3_aa	cdr3_nt
15	-	TRBJ1-2	TRBV12-5	-	CASGLVPTGGHGYTF	TGTGCTAGTGGTTTGGTCCCGACAGGTGGACATGGCTACACCTTC
11	-	TRBJ1-2	TRBV30	TRBD1	CAWNRGYGYTF	TGTGCCTGGAACAGGGGTTACGGCTACACCTTC
13	-	TRBJ1-5	TRBV30	-	CAWSVSGNQPQHF	TGTGCCTGGAGCGTATCAGGGAATCAGCCCCAGCATTTT
14	-	TRBJ1-5	TRBV19	-	CASQQGGSNQPQHF	TGTGCCAGTCAACAGGGTGGAAGCAATCAGCCCCAGCATTTT
15	few	TRBJ2-5	TRBV19	TRBD1	CASSIVTGGRETQYF	TGTGCCAGTAGTATAGTTACAGGGGGCCGAGAGACCCAGTACTTC
15	-	TRBJ1-3	TRBV9	-	CASTQGRGSGNTIYF	TGTGCCAGCACCCAAGGGCGGGGGTCTGGAAACACCATATATTTT
15	-	TRBJ1-4	TRBV7-8	TRBD1	CASSPGGATNEKLFF	TGTGCCAGCAGCCCAGGGGGCGCAACTAATGAAAAACTGTTTTTT
15	-	TRBJ1-3	TRBV11-2	TRBD1	CASSLRGQGGNTIYF	TGTGCCAGCAGCTTAAGGGGGCAGGGTGGAAACACCATATATTTT
12	-	TRBJ1-1	TRBV6-6	-	CASSYSFRRAFF	TGTGCCAGCAGTTACTCGTTTCGTCGGGCTTTCTTT
16	-	TRBJ1-5	TRBV7-2	-	CASSLGSDRSNQPQHF	TGTGCCAGCAGCTTAGGTTCTGACAGATCCAATCAGCCCCAGCATTTT
15	-	TRBJ2-7	TRBV7-2	TRBD1	CASSLRTGRSYEQYF	TGTGCCAGCAGCTTAAGGACAGGGCGGTCCTACGAGCAGTACTTC
14	-	TRBJ2-2	TRBV19	TRBD2	CATFGRGGTGELFF	TGTGCCACTTTTGGGAGGGGAGGAACCGGGGAGCTGTTTTTT
13	-	TRBJ2-1	TRBV2	-	CASGRTSPREQFF	TGTGCCAGCGGGCGAACTAGTCCGAGGGAGCAGTTCTTC
15	-	TRBJ2-1	TRBV21-1	-	CASSKLGQGYNEQFF	TGTGCCAGCAGCAAATTAGGCCAGGGCTACAATGAGCAGTTCTTC
17	-	TRBJ1-2	TRBV27	TRBD1	CARRRACRQGQNYGYTF	TGTGCCAGAAGGAGAGCTTGTCGACAGGGGCAGAACTATGGCTACACCTTC
11	-	TRBJ1-1	TRBV28	-	CASSHPSRAFF	TGTGCCAGCAGTCACCCTAGTAGGGCTTTCTTT
13	-	TRBJ1-2	TRBV5-8	TRBD1	CASSTGQGIGYTF	TGTGCCAGCAGCACCGGACAGGGGATTGGCTACACCTTC
17	-	TRBJ1-1	TRBV18	-	CASSTLPVSGANTEAFF	TGTGCCAGCTCTACGTTGCCCGTCTCGGGAGCGAACACTGAAGCTTTCTTT
15	-	TRBJ1-2	TRBV5-8	-	CASIPRWGRDYGYTF	TGTGCCAGCATCCCCCGTTGGGGCCGGGACTATGGCTACACCTTC
15	once	TRBJ2-5	TRBV7-6	-	CASSLDWNERETQYF	TGTGCCAGCAGCTTAGATTGGAATGAGCGTGAGACCCAGTACTTC
14	-	TRBJ1-2	TRBV29-1	-	CSVDPGSVPYGYTF	TGCAGCGTTGATCCAGGGTCCGTGCCCTATGGCTACACCTTC
14	-	TRBJ2-3	TRBV2	-	CASTKGQGVDTQYF	TGTGCCAGCACCAAAGGCCAGGGCGTAGATACGCAGTATTTT
18	-	TRBJ2-2	TRBV18	TRBD1	CASSPPVGQGARTGELFF	TGTGCCAGCTCACCACCGGTGGGACAGGGGGCACGAACCGGGGAGCTGTTTTTT
15	-	TRBJ2-7	TRBV13	TRBD2	CASSLMGLADYEQYF	TGTGCCAGCAGCTTGATGGGACTAGCGGACTACGAGCAGTACTTC
13	-	TRBJ1-4	TRBV29-1	-	CSVLFRTNEKLFF	TGCAGCGTCCTGTTCCGAACTAATGAAAAACTGTTTTTT
13	-	TRBJ1-1	TRBV6-5	TRBD1	CASSLDRGTEAFF	TGTGCCAGCAGTTTGGACAGGGGCACTGAAGCTTTCTTT
14	-	TRBJ1-1	TRBV6-5	TRBD1	CASSMDRTSAEAFF	TGTGCCAGCAGTATGGACAGGACCTCGGCTGAAGCTTTCTTT
14	-	TRBJ1-5	TRBV28	TRBD1	CASSVQGARQPQHF	TGTGCCAGCAGTGTTCAGGGGGCGCGGCAGCCCCAGCATTTT
16	-	TRBJ1-3	TRBV9	-	CASSVGGLNYGNTIYF	TGTGCCAGCAGCGTAGGGGGACTTAACTATGGAAACACCATATATTTT
13	once	TRBJ1-1	TRBV12-3/TRBV12-4	-	CASSRREGTEAFF	TGTGCCAGCAGCCGCAGGGAGGGGACTGAAGCTTTCTTT
15	-	TRBJ1-5	TRBV19	TRBD1	CASIRDGTGGQPQHF	TGTGCCAGTATACGGGACGGGACAGGGGGCCAACCCCAGCATTTT
15	-	TRBJ1-1	TRBV29-1	-	CSVVRSSGTPTEAFF	TGCAGCGTTGTTCGGAGTAGTGGAACCCCCACTGAAGCTTTCTTT